The present T cell receptor (beta chain) was sequenced within a study of beta chain features in type 1 diabetes. Study-wide results and caveats: Type 1 diabetes patients showed fewer insertions and more deletions at VDJ junctions. Patients and controls would be equally affected if PCR favored shorter templates. Moderate but significant shortening of TCRB CDR3s was recorded in all four CD4+ subsets from Type 1 diabetes patients. The analysis here could not establish whether HLA type shapes TCRB rearrangement.

Losses at the gene ends were 0 bases for V and 7 bases for J; bases not matched to a gene: 9. The CDR3 is 16 residues long. Germline CDR1 SGHKS, CDR2 YYEKEE (reference sequence). Sorting gave populations that all exceeded 98% purity. Since all of the isolated RNA was reverse transcribed, expressed TCRB transcripts were what got sequenced. Sequencing was performed with immunoSEQ multiplex PCR; in TCRdb, only in-frame clones are kept and a portion is missing. In the table there are a few hundred thousand clones, around a tenth of which are singletons. This clone was picked up a small number of times. Its antigen remains unidentified.

The sequenced sample consisted of central memory CD4+ T cells from blood. The gene calls are TRBV5-5 and TRBJ1-4; TRBD1 agrees at 7 bases. The clonotype comes from a man younger than 40 with type 1 diabetes. The CDR3 nucleotides read TGTGCCAGCAGCTTGGCCCATGGAGGGGGCGTTGAAAAACTGTTTTTT. Protein sequence: CASSLAHGGGVEKLFF.